This T cell receptor beta chain was obtained from a study of cytomegalovirus exposure and HLA in healthy donors. Study-level background: Researchers previously reported finding fewer than 140 million unique TCR beta sequences from 170 million or so T cells.

Regarding the study as a whole: Roughly uniform depth of sequencing across donors was assumed in presence/absence analyses. Among the most significant clusters, several appeared linked to common viral pathogens in a later analysis. A link between a missense DCLRE1C variant and TCR beta V- and J-gene trimming emerged from a later analysis.

Germline CDR1 reads SQVTM; CDR2 reads ANQGSEA. Trimming at V came to 1 base and at J to 3 bases, leaving 2 bases not matched to a gene. This CDR3 has 13 residues. This clone was detected only once. Its specificity is unknown. A multiplex PCR was run with 60 Vbeta primers and 13 Jbeta primers. Some clones are missing from TCRdb's copy, which holds only in-frame ones; the method was immunoSEQ multiplex PCR. This table has 150,000 to 200,000 clones, 80% to 90% appearing once. The chain recombines TRBV29-1 with TRBJ2-7, with TRBD2 matching 8 bases. Sequencing used PBMCs. The TCR was taken from a woman between 18 and 29 years old in good health and CMV-seropositive. CDR3 residues: CSVEVAGIYEQYF. CDR3 bases: TGCAGCGTTGAAGTAGCGGGGATCTACGAGCAGTACTTC.